The 20 T cell receptor beta chains below were found in one sample sequenced in a study of neurological immune-mediated disorders. One entry per CDR3 protein results from TCRdb running MiXCR on the 5' RACE reads. The sample shows just under 45,000 distinct CDR3 sequences, approximately 11% of them seen only once. Input material: PBMCs. The receptors were gathered from a female donor in good health.

The rearrangement uses TRBV15 and TRBJ2-3, with no clear D. Trimming removed 3 bases from V and 4 bases from J, with 17 bases in between. This CDR3 contains 16 residues. In germline, CDR1 is LNHNV, CDR2 YYDKDF (reference sequence). The CDR3 loop reads CATSSKSWRYADTQYF. The DNA of the CDR3 is TGTGCCACCAGCAGCAAGAGCTGGAGATACGCAGATACGCAGTATTTT. The full variable domain, its missing parts supplied by reference TRBV15 and TRBJ2-3, is DAMVIQNPRYQVTQFGKPVTLSCSQTLNHNVMYWYQQKSSQAPKLLFHYYDKDFNNEADTPDNFQSRRPNTSFCFLDIRSPGLGDTAMYLCATSSKSWRYADTQYFGPGTRLTVL.

This clonotype was counted ten times or more. This chain joins TRBV6-2 or TRBV6-3 and TRBJ1-4; D gene uncertain. Trimming took 2 bases from V and 5 from J, leaving 6 bases between them. The CDR3 is 13 amino acids. Germline-derived CDR1 and CDR2 are MNHEY and SVGEGT. The CDR3 is CASSYRPNEKLFF. The CDR3 DNA reads TGTGCCAGCAGTTACCGGCCCAATGAAAAACTGTTTTTT.

This clonotype was seen many times. V gene TRBV3-1 combines with J gene TRBJ1-6; D might be TRBD1 (5 bases). The V gene's germline CDR1 is LGHDT and CDR2 YNNKEL (reference sequence). This CDR3 region has 15 residues. V lost 8 bases to trimming and J lost 0 bases, with 11 bases between them. The CDR3 DNA reads as TGTGCCAGCCGGGGACTGAGCTCCTATAATTCACCCCTCCACTTT. This codes for CASRGLSSYNSPLHF. Variable domain in full (rest from reference TRBV3-1 and TRBJ1-6): DTAVSQTPKYLVTQMGNDKSIKCEQNLGHDTMYWYKQDSKKFLKIMFSYNNKELIINETVPNRFSPKSPDKAHLNLHINSLELGDSAVYFCASRGLSSYNSPLHFGNGTRLTVT.

The sample holds many counts of this clonotype. The CDR3 nucleotides are TGTGCCAGCAGTTACGACGGGGACTATGGCTACACCTTC. This encodes CASSYDGDYGYTF. V and J are TRBV6-5 and TRBJ1-2; D is ambiguous. Germline values: CDR1 MNHEY, CDR2 SVGAGI. V gave up 2 bases and J gave up 3 bases, with 7 bases separating them. The CDR3 is 13 residues long.

J is TRBJ2-1 and V is TRBV20-1, with D tentatively TRBD1 (6 bases). This CDR3 comprises 16 residues. Germline-derived CDR1 and CDR2 are DFQATT and SNEGSKA (reference sequence). The V gene lost 0 bases and the J gene lost 8 bases, with 20 bases spanning the gap. The CDR3 region is CSARDDGTGKVDEQFF. In nucleotides, the CDR3 is TGCAGTGCTAGAGATGATGGAACAGGGAAGGTCGATGAGCAGTTCTTC.

This clonotype was recorded at least ten times. The genes are TRBV5-1 and TRBJ2-7; tentatively, D is TRBD1 (5 bases). Trimming took off 0 bases at V and 3 bases at J, with 7 bases between the two ends. The germline gives CDR1 SGHRS, CDR2 YFSETQ. The CDR3 length is 13 residues. The CDR3 here is CASSLVGDYEQYF. CDR3 DNA sequence: TGCGCCAGCAGCTTGGTAGGGGACTACGAGCAGTACTTC.

This clonotype was counted ten times or more. This chain uses TRBV6-1 with TRBJ1-2; 8 positions match TRBD1. This CDR3 comprises 14 residues. Germline CDR1 MNHNS, CDR2 SASEGT. With V trimmed by 6 bases and J by 4 bases, 7 bases remained unmatched. The CDR3 nucleotides are TGTGCCAGCAGACGCAGGGGGCTCAGCTATGGCTACACCTTC. Residues: CASRRRGLSYGYTF.

This clonotype occurred many times. V usage is TRBV29-1 and J usage is TRBJ1-1, with 7 bases lining up with TRBD1. This CDR3 has 15 amino acids. Germline V gene data show CDR1 as SQVTM and CDR2 as ANQGSEA. V was clipped by 3 bases and J by 0 bases; unmatched bases: 7. CDR3 region: CSVDGQGGMNTEAFF. The CDR3, as DNA: TGCAGCGTTGATGGGCAGGGGGGGATGAACACTGAAGCTTTCTTT.

This clonotype appeared many times. The V call is TRBV18, the J call TRBJ2-7, with TRBD1 as a possible D gene (6 bases). V was clipped by 1 base and J by 5 bases, with 9 bases between them. Germline CDR1 KGHSH, CDR2 LQKENI. The CDR3 loop spans 13 amino acids. The CDR3 loop reads CASSPQGGHEQYF. The CDR3 DNA is TGTGCCAGCTCACCACAAGGGGGTCACGAGCAGTACTTC.

This clonotype has ten or more counts. The chain couples TRBV27 to TRBJ2-5; D is perhaps TRBD1 or TRBD2 (5 bases each). Trimming took off 4 bases at V and 7 bases at J, with 25 bases between the two ends. The CDR3 totals 17 residues. Germline CDR1 is MNHEY and CDR2 is SMNVEV (reference sequence). CDR3 bases: TGTGCCAGCAGTTCTGACAAAACCGGGACCCCTTTTCTGACCCAGTACTTC. This gives the protein CASSSDKTGTPFLTQYF.

This clonotype was recorded many times. V usage is TRBV20-1 and J usage is TRBJ1-3; D is uncertain. Germline values: CDR1 DFQATT, CDR2 SNEGSKA (reference sequence). CDR3 length: 16 amino acids. V was clipped by 0 bases and J by 5 bases, with 17 bases between them. In DNA form, the CDR3 reads TGCAGTGCTAGAGATTCCGGTATGGGCGGACGAAACACCATATATTTT. It encodes CSARDSGMGGRNTIYF.

This clonotype has at least ten counts. The rearrangement joins TRBV4-1 to TRBJ2-1; D is unclear. Germline assignment: CDR1 MGHRA and CDR2 YSYEKL. CDR3 length equals 13 residues. V lost 4 bases and J lost 6, with 10 bases in between. CDR3 region: CASSLRVRNEQFF. The CDR3, as DNA: TGCGCCAGCAGCCTTAGGGTTCGCAATGAGCAGTTCTTC.

This clonotype was detected ten times or more. The gene calls are TRBV12-3 or TRBV12-4 and TRBJ1-3; the D gene is possibly TRBD1 (6 bases). V was cut by 7 bases and J by 2 bases, with 18 bases left in between. This CDR3 region has 16 residues. The CDR3 sequence: CASIPGQYATGNTIYF. The CDR3 DNA reads as TGTGCCAGCATCCCTGGACAGTATGCCACTGGAAACACCATATATTTT.

This clonotype occurred many times. The V gene is TRBV20-1, the J gene TRBJ2-1; tentative D call: TRBD2 (5 bases). With 6 bases removed from V and 8 bases from J, the gap between germline ends came to 20 bases. This CDR3 comprises 14 residues. Germline V gene data show CDR1 as DFQATT and CDR2 as SNEGSKA (reference sequence). The CDR3 loop reads CSANKGLGSHEQFF. The CDR3 coding sequence is TGCAGTGCAAATAAAGGACTGGGGAGCCATGAGCAGTTCTTC.

Ten or more counts support this clonotype. The CDR3 DNA is TGCAGTGTCCTAGGGTCTAGCGGGGGAAAGGCCGTTTGGGAGACCCAGTACTTC. This sequence encodes CSVLGSSGGKAVWETQYF. This sequence joins TRBV20-1 and TRBJ2-5; 10 bases line up with TRBD2. The CDR3 loop spans 18 amino acids. With V trimmed by 7 bases and J by 5 bases, 22 bases remained unmatched. The germline V gene encodes CDR1 DFQATT and CDR2 SNEGSKA (reference sequence).

This clonotype was recorded at least ten times. This rearrangement joins TRBV5-1 to TRBJ1-2; D uncertain. Trimming pared 0 bases from V and 3 bases from J, leaving 12 bases between. The CDR3 is made up of 15 amino acids. Looked up from germline, CDR1 is SGHRS and CDR2 is YFSETQ. In DNA form, the CDR3 reads TGCGCCAGCAGCTTGGAGTTCGGCCCCCACTATGGCTACACCTTC. The encoded protein is CASSLEFGPHYGYTF.

Many counts were recorded for this clonotype. The chain carries TRBV5-1 and TRBJ2-1, with D possibly TRBD1 on 5 matching bases. This CDR3 spans 11 amino acids. Trimming took 5 bases from V and 7 from J, leaving 7 bases between them. Germline CDR1 SGHRS, CDR2 YFSETQ. CDR3 coding DNA: TGCGCCAGCAGGGGGCTAAATGAGCAGTTCTTC. Translated: CASRGLNEQFF.

This clonotype was found many times. The gene calls are TRBV12-3 or TRBV12-4 and TRBJ1-2; D is uncertain. With 4 bases removed from V and 4 bases from J, the gap between germline ends came to 7 bases. The CDR3 spans 12 residues. CDR3 in amino acids: CASSSRTYGYTF. The CDR3 DNA reads TGTGCCAGCAGTTCCCGGACCTATGGCTACACCTTC.

This clonotype was detected ten times or more. This chain links TRBV7-2 with TRBJ2-2; D is unresolved. The CDR3 runs 16 residues. Per the germline V gene, CDR1 is SGHTA and CDR2 is FQGNSA. V lost 1 base to trimming and J lost 1 base, with 10 bases between them. CDR3 in amino acids: CASSLVATMNTGELFF. For the CDR3, the DNA is TGTGCCAGCAGCTTAGTGGCAACGATGAACACCGGGGAGCTGTTTTTT.

Many counts were recorded for this clonotype. This rearrangement joins TRBV5-1 to TRBJ2-7, with D unresolved. Per germline, CDR1 SGHRS and CDR2 YFSETQ. The CDR3 has 13 amino acids. V was clipped by 0 bases and J by 0 bases, with 4 bases between them. In DNA form, the CDR3 reads TGCGCCAGCAGCTTGGACAACTCCTACGAGCAGTACTTC. It translates to CASSLDNSYEQYF.